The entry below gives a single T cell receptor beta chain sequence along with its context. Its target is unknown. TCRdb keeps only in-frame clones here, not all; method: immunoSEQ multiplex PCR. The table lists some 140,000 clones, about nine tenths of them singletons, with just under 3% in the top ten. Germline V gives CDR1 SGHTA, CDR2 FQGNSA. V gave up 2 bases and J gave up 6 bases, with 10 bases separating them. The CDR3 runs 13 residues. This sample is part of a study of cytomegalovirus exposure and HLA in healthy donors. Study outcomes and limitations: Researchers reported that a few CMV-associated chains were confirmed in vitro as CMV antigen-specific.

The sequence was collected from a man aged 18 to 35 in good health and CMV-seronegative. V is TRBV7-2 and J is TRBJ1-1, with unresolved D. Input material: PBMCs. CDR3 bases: TGTGCCAGCAGCTTATACAGTCCCGCTGAAGCTTTCTTT. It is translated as CASSLYSPAEAFF.